The following is a T cell receptor (beta chain) sequence with its context. Original processing methods: Amplification of reference gene primers was used by the study to estimate nucleated cell counts. Produced via immunoSEQ multiplex PCR; TCRdb's table is partial and in-frame only. Clone size and V and J calls were adopted from that table, with D and trimming inferred from the DNA. The profile shows roughly 230,000 clones, roughly 80% of them singletons. The data are from a study of blood T cell repertoires in COVID-19. CDR1 is SGHTA, CDR2 FQGNSA, per germline. This CDR3 has 15 amino acids. The V gene end was trimmed by 0 bases and the J gene end by 4 bases; junction bases not matched to a gene: 5.

Sequenced sample: peripheral blood. This TCR came from a woman older than 75 with COVID-19, enrolled during active disease. V usage is TRBV7-2 and J usage is TRBJ1-2; 7 bases agree with TRBD1. CDR3 loop: CASSLAVGGSYGYTF. CDR3 DNA: TGTGCCAGCAGCTTAGCAGTAGGGGGCTCCTATGGCTACACCTTC.